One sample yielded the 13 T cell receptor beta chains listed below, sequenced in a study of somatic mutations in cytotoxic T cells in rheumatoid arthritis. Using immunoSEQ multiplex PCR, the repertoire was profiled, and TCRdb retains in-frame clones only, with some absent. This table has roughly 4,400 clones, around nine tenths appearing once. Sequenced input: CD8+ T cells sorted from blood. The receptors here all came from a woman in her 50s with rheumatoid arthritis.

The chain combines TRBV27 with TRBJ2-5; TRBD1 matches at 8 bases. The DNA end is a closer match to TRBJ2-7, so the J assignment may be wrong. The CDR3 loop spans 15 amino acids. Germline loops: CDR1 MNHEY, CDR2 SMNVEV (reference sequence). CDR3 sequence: CASSSTGTGDYEQYF. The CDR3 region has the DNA TGTGCCAGCAGTTCCACCGGGACAGGAGACTACGAGCAGTACTTC.

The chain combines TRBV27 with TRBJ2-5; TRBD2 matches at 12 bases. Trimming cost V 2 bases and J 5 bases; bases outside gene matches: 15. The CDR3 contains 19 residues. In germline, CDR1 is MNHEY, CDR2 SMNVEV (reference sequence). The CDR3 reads CASSLVGPSGGGLMETQYF. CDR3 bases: TGTGCCAGCAGTTTAGTCGGTCCTAGCGGGGGGGGCCTGATGGAGACCCAGTACTTC.

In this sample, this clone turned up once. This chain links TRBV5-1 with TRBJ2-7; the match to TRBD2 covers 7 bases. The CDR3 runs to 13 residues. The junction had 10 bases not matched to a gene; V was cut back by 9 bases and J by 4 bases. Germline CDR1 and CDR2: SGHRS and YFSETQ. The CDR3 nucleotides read TGCGCCACCTCACCCGTCGGGGGGTACGAGCAGTACTTC. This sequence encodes CATSPVGGYEQYF.

CDR3 region: CASSQVVIDSNQPQHF. CDR3 nucleotides: TGTGCCAGCAGCCAAGTGGTGATAGATAGCAATCAGCCCCAGCATTTT. This chain links TRBV4-2 with TRBJ1-5; D uncertain. V lost 1 base, J lost 0 bases, and 10 bases lay in between. The length of the CDR3 is 16 residues. CDR1 is LGHNA and CDR2 is YNFKEQ in the germline V gene.

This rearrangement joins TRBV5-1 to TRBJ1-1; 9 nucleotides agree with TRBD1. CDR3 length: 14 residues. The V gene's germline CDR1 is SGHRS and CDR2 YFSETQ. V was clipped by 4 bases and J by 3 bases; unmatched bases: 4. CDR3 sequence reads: CASSQTGGYTEAFF. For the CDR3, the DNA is TGCGCCAGCAGCCAGACAGGGGGGTACACTGAAGCTTTCTTT.

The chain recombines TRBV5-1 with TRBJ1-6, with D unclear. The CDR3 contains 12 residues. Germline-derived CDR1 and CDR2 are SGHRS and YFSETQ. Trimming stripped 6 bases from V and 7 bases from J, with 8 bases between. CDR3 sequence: CASTVLNSPLHF. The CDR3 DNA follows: TGCGCCAGCACAGTGCTCAATTCACCCCTCCACTTT.

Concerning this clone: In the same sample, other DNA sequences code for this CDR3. The CDR3 loop is CASSPGTGNYEQYF. CDR3 in DNA: TGCGCCAGCAGCCCCGGGACAGGAAACTACGAGCAGTACTTC. V and J are TRBV5-1 and TRBJ2-7, with TRBD1 identical over 8 bases. The CDR3 totals 14 residues. Germline lookup yields CDR1 SGHRS and CDR2 YFSETQ. V shed 4 bases and J 3 bases; nucleotides not matched to a gene: 6.

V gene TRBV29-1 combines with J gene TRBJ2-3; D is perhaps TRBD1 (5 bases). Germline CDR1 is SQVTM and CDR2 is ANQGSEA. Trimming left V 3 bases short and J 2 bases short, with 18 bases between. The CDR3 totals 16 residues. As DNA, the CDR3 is TGCAGCGTTGATGGGGCGGCGGCTTTCACCACAGATACGCAGTATTTT. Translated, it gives CSVDGAAAFTTDTQYF.

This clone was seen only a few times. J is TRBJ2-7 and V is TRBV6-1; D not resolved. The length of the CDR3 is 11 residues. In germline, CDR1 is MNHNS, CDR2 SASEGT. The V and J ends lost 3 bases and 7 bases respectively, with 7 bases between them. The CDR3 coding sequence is TGTGCCAGCAGTGATCAGTTAGAGCAGTACTTC. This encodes CASSDQLEQYF.

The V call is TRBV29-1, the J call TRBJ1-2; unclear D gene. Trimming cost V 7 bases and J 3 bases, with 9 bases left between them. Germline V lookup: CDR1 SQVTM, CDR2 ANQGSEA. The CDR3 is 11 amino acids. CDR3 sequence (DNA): TGCAGCGCTAGGTGGGACTATGGCTACACCTTC. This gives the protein CSARWDYGYTF.

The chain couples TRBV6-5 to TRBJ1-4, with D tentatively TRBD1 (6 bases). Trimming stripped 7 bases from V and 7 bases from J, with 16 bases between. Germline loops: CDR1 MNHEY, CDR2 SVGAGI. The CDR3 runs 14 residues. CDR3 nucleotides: TGTGCCAGCACCTACAGGGAGTCGGGTGAAAAACTGTTTTTT. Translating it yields CASTYRESGEKLFF.

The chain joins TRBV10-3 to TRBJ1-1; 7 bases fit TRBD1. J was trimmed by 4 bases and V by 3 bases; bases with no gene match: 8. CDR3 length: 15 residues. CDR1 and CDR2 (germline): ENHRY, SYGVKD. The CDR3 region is CAISDGWDSSTEAFF. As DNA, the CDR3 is TGTGCCATCAGTGATGGGTGGGACAGCAGCACTGAAGCTTTCTTT.

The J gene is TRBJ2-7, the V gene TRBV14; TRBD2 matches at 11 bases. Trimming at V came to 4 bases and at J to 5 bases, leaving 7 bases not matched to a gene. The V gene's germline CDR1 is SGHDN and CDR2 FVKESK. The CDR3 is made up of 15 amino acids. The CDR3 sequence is CASSPRLAGNHEQYF. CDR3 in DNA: TGTGCCAGCAGCCCCCGACTAGCGGGGAACCACGAGCAGTACTTC.